What follows is one T cell receptor beta chain and its context. V lost 0 bases and J 3 bases, leaving 11 bases between the germline ends. Germline CDR1 and CDR2: LGHNA and YSLEER. The CDR3 spans 15 residues. Assay: immunoSEQ multiplex PCR; the TCRdb copy retains only in-frame clones and omits some. The sample records fewer than 70,000 clones, more than 90% being singletons. This sample is part of a study of T cell changes during pregnancy in multiple sclerosis. The J gene is TRBJ1-1, the V gene TRBV4-3, with D possibly matching TRBD1 (5 bases). This TCR came from a female donor with multiple sclerosis, enrolled in a pregnancy study. The sequencing used peripheral blood, collected in the second trimester of pregnancy. The CDR3 DNA follows: TGCGCCAGCAGCCAAGATGGGGGGGTGTACACTGAAGCTTTCTTT. Translation gives CASSQDGGVYTEAFF.